The sequence of this TCR beta chain was determined in a study of CD8+CD57+ T cells in acquired aplastic anemia. Study-wide background: Isolated CD4+ and CD8+ cells, once sorted, yielded DNA averaging around 3.1 ug. Overall study findings and caveats: Between patients and controls, about 31 CD8+ CDR3 sequences were found in common. Significant differences in CD8+ Simpson's diversity were not observed between patients and controls.

Genomic DNA, the template, was used for profiling of the TCR beta VDJ and CDR3. TCRdb passed the reads through MiXCR, listing each CDR3 protein once. Of around 42,000 distinct CDR3 sequences in the sample, under 80% were seen once. Concerning this clonotype: Its cognate antigen is unknown.

CDR3 size: 15 residues. The V gene lost 1 base and the J gene lost 7 bases, with 11 bases spanning the gap. Germline assignment: CDR1 SNHLY and CDR2 FYNNEI. All sequencing subjects had displayed CD8+CD57+ cell expansion on flow cytometry. Diagnosis of severe acquired aplastic anemia applied to all patients. This sequence originates from a human donor with aplastic anemia. Specimen: sorted CD4+, CD8+, or CD8+CD57+ T cells (not recorded which) from PBMCs. V gene TRBV2 combines with J gene TRBJ1-6; no clear D gene. The chain's CDR3 is CASSEVQPPNSPLHF. The CDR3 DNA follows: TGTGCCAGCAGTGAAGTGCAGCCGCCAAATTCACCCCTCCACTTT.